Each of the 24 T cell receptor beta chains below was sequenced from the same sample in a study of T cell changes during pregnancy in multiple sclerosis (dated 2019 in TCRdb). Library construction relied on the immunoSEQ multiplex PCR assay. This immuneACCESS table, as held by TCRdb, lists in-frame sequences with V and J called but not all clones. Of the missing ones, under half trace to an unresolved V gene in checked studies; the others have no known cause. The sample contains 55,000 to 70,000 clones, 88% of them found a single time. Of the sample, about 0.41% is held by the ten largest clones. This sample comprised CD4+ T cells from peripheral blood mononuclear cells, obtained in the third trimester of pregnancy. The receptors stem from a female donor with multiple sclerosis, enrolled in a pregnancy study.

The chain is built from TRBV15 and TRBJ1-4; 8 bases line up with TRBD1. The CDR3 is 19 residues long. Germline V CDR1 and CDR2: LNHNV, YYDKDF (reference sequence). With 3 bases clipped from V and 0 bases from J, the junction kept 12 bases outside the gene matches. CDR3 DNA: TGTGCCACCAGCAGGGAGGACAGGGCAAGTTGGGCAACTAATGAAAAACTGTTTTTT. As protein: CATSREDRASWATNEKLFF.

The gene calls are TRBV4-2 and TRBJ1-5, with TRBD1 identical over 9 bases. CDR3 size: 16 residues. Germline loops: CDR1 LGHNA, CDR2 YNFKEQ. Trimming removed 0 bases from V and 6 bases from J; junction bases left unmatched: 6. CDR3 sequence (DNA): TGTGCCAGCAGCCAAGAGACCGGGACAGGGTTTCAGCCCCAGCATTTT. Its translation is CASSQETGTGFQPQHF.

The gene calls are TRBV28 and TRBJ1-1, with D possibly matching TRBD1 (6 bases). Germline V gene data show CDR1 as MDHEN and CDR2 as SYDVKM. Trimming took 3 bases from V and 4 from J, leaving 12 bases between them. The CDR3 runs 14 residues. The CDR3 DNA sequence: TGTGCCAGCAGTTTGGGGGGAGGGGGCACTGAAGCTTTCTTT. Protein product: CASSLGGGGTEAFF.

The CDR3 loop reads CASSSLIPPAGGSTDTQYF. Written as DNA, the CDR3 is TGTGCCAGCAGCTCCTTGATCCCCCCAGCGGGAGGGAGCACAGATACGCAGTATTTT. The rearrangement links TRBV5-4 to TRBJ2-3; TRBD2 aligns across 10 bases. In germline, CDR1 is SGHNT, CDR2 YYREEE (reference sequence). V lost 3 bases to trimming and J lost 0 bases; unmatched junction nucleotides: 13. There are 19 residues in the CDR3.

The gene calls are TRBV2 and TRBJ2-7; 13 bases line up with TRBD2. The germline V gene has CDR1 SNHLY and CDR2 FYNNEI. The CDR3 sequence is 13 residues long. The ends lost 7 bases at V and 6 bases at J; junction bases unmatched: 3. CDR3 sequence reads: CASMRLAGGEQYF. CDR3 DNA: TGTGCCAGCATGAGACTAGCGGGAGGCGAGCAGTACTTC.

The table lists this clone with a count of one. J is TRBJ1-3 and V is TRBV7-9; 7 bases agree with TRBD1. The length of the CDR3 is 16 residues. Losses at the gene ends were 5 bases for V and 0 bases for J; bases not matched to a gene: 7. Germline CDR1 and CDR2: SEHNR and FQNEAQ (reference sequence). This CDR3 is CASSQGDRDSGNTIYF. In nucleotides, the CDR3 is TGTGCCAGCAGCCAGGGCGACAGGGACTCTGGAAACACCATATATTTT. Drawing the rest from reference TRBV7-9 and TRBJ1-3, the complete variable domain is DTGVSQNPRHKITKRGQNVTFRCDPISEHNRLYWYRQTLGQGPEFLTYFQNEAQLEKSRLLSDRFSAERPKGSFSTLEIQRTEQGDSAMYLCASSQGDRDSGNTIYFGEGSWLTVV.

The chain has TRBV19 and TRBJ2-5; 7 nucleotides align to TRBD2. Germline V CDR1 and CDR2: LNHDA, SQIVND (reference sequence). The junction had 9 bases not matched to a gene; V was cut back by 5 bases and J by 3 bases. CDR3 size: 15 residues. This CDR3 is CASSSSRGGKETQYF. CDR3 nucleotide sequence: TGTGCCAGTAGTTCCAGCCGGGGAGGGAAAGAGACCCAGTACTTC.

V gene TRBV6-1 combines with J gene TRBJ2-7, with D unclear. Trimming removed 9 bases at V and 3 bases at J, with 15 bases between. Germline V gene data show CDR1 as MNHNS and CDR2 as SASEGT. This CDR3 region has 13 residues. The CDR3 loop reads CASVSDYNYEQYF. The DNA for the CDR3 is TGTGCCAGTGTTAGTGATTATAACTACGAGCAGTACTTC.

This chain uses TRBV5-5 with TRBJ1-2; D may be TRBD1 (6 bases). The V end lost 0 bases, the J end lost 4 bases, and 13 bases lay between the germline ends. CDR1 and CDR2 from the germline V gene are SGHKS and YYEKEE (reference sequence). This CDR3 spans 15 amino acids. The CDR3 bases are TGTGCCAGCAGCTTGGCCCCGGACAGAAGCTATGGCTACACCTTC. Translating it yields CASSLAPDRSYGYTF. Full variable domain (outside the CDR3, taken from reference TRBV5-5 and TRBJ1-2): DAGVTQSPTHLIKTRGQQVTLRCSPISGHKSVSWYQQVLGQGPQFIFQYYEKEERGRGNFPDRFSARQFPNYSSELNVNALLLGDSALYLCASSLAPDRSYGYTFGSGTRLTVV.

This chain connects TRBV30 to TRBJ2-1; possibly TRBD2 for D (5 bases). In germline, CDR1 is GTSNPN, CDR2 SVGIG (reference sequence). Deletions cut 0 bases from V and 0 bases from J, with 9 bases between. There are 15 residues in the CDR3. The CDR3 is CAWSVEGFSYNEQFF. In DNA, the CDR3 is TGTGCCTGGAGTGTTGAGGGCTTCTCCTACAATGAGCAGTTCTTC.

V gene TRBV7-9 combines with J gene TRBJ2-1; 8 nucleotides align to TRBD2. V lost 1 base, J lost 4 bases, and 9 bases stayed unmatched. The CDR3 covers 17 residues. CDR1 is SEHNR, CDR2 FQNEAQ, per germline (reference sequence). The CDR3 DNA reads as TGTGCCAGCAGCTTAGGAAGGGGACTAGGGGGGTACAATGAGCAGTTCTTC. Its translation is CASSLGRGLGGYNEQFF.

The chain uses TRBV7-2 and TRBJ2-7; TRBD1 agrees at 7 bases. The CDR3 spans 13 residues. CDR1 is SGHTA and CDR2 is FQGNSA in the germline V gene. V lost 5 bases to trimming and J lost 4 bases; unmatched junction nucleotides: 5. The CDR3 DNA follows: TGTGCCAGCAGCCGTACGACAGGGTACGAGCAGTACTTC. This codes for CASSRTTGYEQYF.

The CDR3 sequence is CAITSAERGPRTDTQYF. Written as DNA, the CDR3 is TGTGCCATCACCTCAGCGGAGCGGGGGCCCCGCACAGATACGCAGTATTTT. The rearrangement joins TRBV10-3 to TRBJ2-3; 8 bases are shared with TRBD2. This CDR3 has 17 amino acids. Germline V gives CDR1 ENHRY, CDR2 SYGVKD. V was clipped by 7 bases and J by 1 base; unmatched bases: 13.

This chain joins TRBV4-1 and TRBJ1-2; maybe TRBD1 (6 bases). Trimming removed 1 base from V and 4 bases from J, with 13 bases in between. CDR3 length: 15 residues. Germline V gene sequence: CDR1 MGHRA, CDR2 YSYEKL. The DNA of the CDR3 is TGCGCCAGCAGCCAAGGAGGGGGTGAGGGCTATGGCTACACCTTC. Its translation is CASSQGGGEGYGYTF.

The V call is TRBV12-5, the J call TRBJ2-5; 9 nucleotides align to TRBD2. Trimming removed 5 bases from V and 5 bases from J; junction bases left unmatched: 3. From germline, CDR1 is LGHNT and CDR2 FRNRAP. The CDR3 contains 13 residues. This CDR3 reads CASGRAGGETQYF. The CDR3 DNA follows: TGTGCTAGTGGTCGAGCGGGAGGCGAGACCCAGTACTTC.

The chain carries TRBV11-3 and TRBJ2-1; the match to TRBD2 covers 13 bases. V lost 5 bases and J lost 7; bases outside the gene matches: 8. This CDR3 contains 16 residues. CDR1 is SGHNT, CDR2 YENEEA, per germline. This CDR3 reads CASSDSGTSGKNEQFF. The CDR3 DNA reads as TGTGCCAGCAGCGATTCCGGGACTAGCGGGAAGAATGAGCAGTTCTTC.

This clone was seen a single time. The V gene is TRBV6-6, the J gene TRBJ1-2; D gene uncertain. Germline-derived CDR1 and CDR2 are MNHNY and SVGAGI (reference sequence). Trimming removed 2 bases from V and 4 bases from J, with 11 bases in between. The CDR3 spans 14 residues. CDR3 nucleotide sequence: TGTGCCAGCAGTTACGATTCAGGTTCCTATGGCTACACCTTC. It translates to CASSYDSGSYGYTF.

This chain joins TRBV18 and TRBJ2-1; D is perhaps TRBD2 (7 bases). The V and J ends lost 6 bases and 8 bases respectively, with 17 bases between them. The CDR3 contains 14 residues. Germline V lookup: CDR1 KGHSH, CDR2 LQKENI. The CDR3: CASSLRGGHDEQFF. DNA for the CDR3: TGTGCCAGCTCCCTTAGGGGGGGGCACGATGAGCAGTTCTTC.

The rearrangement joins TRBV27 to TRBJ1-6, with D perhaps matching TRBD1 (6 bases). The CDR3 extends over 15 amino acids. From germline, CDR1 is MNHEY and CDR2 SMNVEV (reference sequence). Between the trimmed V and J ends, which lost 6 bases and 9 bases, there was a span of 18 bases. CDR3 coding DNA: TGTGCCAGCAGCCAACAGGGCCGGGGAATTTCACCCCTCCACTTT. Encoded protein: CASSQQGRGISPLHF.

The rearrangement uses TRBV5-1 and TRBJ1-3; a weak D match, TRBD1 (6 bases). CDR1 and CDR2 (germline): SGHRS, YFSETQ. V lost 4 bases to trimming and J lost 0 bases, with 8 bases between them. The CDR3 sequence is 14 residues long. The CDR3 is CASSGQPSGNTIYF. CDR3 in DNA: TGCGCCAGCAGCGGACAGCCCTCTGGAAACACCATATATTTT.

CDR3: CASSKQWGSTGELFF. In DNA form, the CDR3 reads TGCGCCAGCAGCAAACAATGGGGCAGCACCGGGGAGCTGTTTTTT. The chain joins TRBV5-1 to TRBJ2-2; D is perhaps TRBD1 (5 bases). CDR1 SGHRS and CDR2 YFSETQ come from the germline V gene. V was trimmed by 4 bases and J by 4 bases, leaving 14 bases between them. The CDR3 spans 15 residues.

The CDR3: CASGRDYPPLHF. The CDR3 bases are TGTGCCAGCGGTCGGGACTATCCACCCCTCCACTTT. The chain combines TRBV6-5 with TRBJ1-6, with D possibly being TRBD1 (5 bases). The CDR3 runs 12 residues. Germline CDR1 is MNHEY and CDR2 is SVGAGI. V was trimmed by 8 bases and J by 11 bases, leaving 13 bases between them.

In its sample, this clone was seen once. The chain combines TRBV10-1 with TRBJ2-1; D is possibly TRBD2 (6 bases). Germline CDR1 reads WNHNN; CDR2 reads SYGVQD (reference sequence). CDR3 length: 14 amino acids. V was shortened by 3 bases and J by 3 bases, with 9 bases between the two germline ends. CDR3 in amino acids: CASSDKRVYNEQFF. The DNA for the CDR3 is TGCGCCAGCAGTGATAAGCGGGTCTACAATGAGCAGTTCTTC.

The rearrangement uses TRBV10-3 and TRBJ1-1; D gene unclear. This CDR3 is built from 13 residues. The V end lost 3 bases, the J end lost 2 bases, and 7 bases lay between the germline ends. Germline CDR1 and CDR2: ENHRY and SYGVKD. CDR3 sequence reads: CAISDSTNTEAFF. CDR3 sequence (DNA): TGTGCCATCAGTGATAGTACTAACACTGAAGCTTTCTTT.